These 25 T cell receptor beta chains came from one sample sequenced in a study of T cells after yellow fever vaccination. TCRdb used MiXCR to reprocess the 5' RACE reads, holding one entry per CDR3 protein. The repertoire holds just under 600,000 distinct CDR3 sequences, approximately 13% seen once, with around 15% in the top ten. Sequencing used PBMCs, obtained on the day of the yellow fever booster vaccination. The receptors originated from a man aged 30 to 39 who received the YFV17D yellow fever vaccine.

J is TRBJ2-7 and V is TRBV18; 9 bases are shared with TRBD1. J was trimmed by 0 bases and V by 3 bases; bases with no gene match: 3. CDR1 and CDR2 (germline): KGHSH, LQKENI. The CDR3 length is 15 residues. CDR3 residues: CASSPIQGASYEQYF. The CDR3 DNA reads as TGTGCCAGCTCACCCATACAGGGGGCCTCCTACGAGCAGTACTTC.

The chain joins TRBV5-1 to TRBJ1-1; a possible D gene is TRBD1 (5 bases). The CDR3 spans 12 residues. Trimming shortened V by 4 bases and J by 6 bases, and 10 bases separated the two germline ends. Germline V CDR1 and CDR2: SGHRS, YFSETQ. DNA for the CDR3: TGCGCCAGCAGCGTCCGGGGGGCTGAAGCTTTCTTT. Protein sequence: CASSVRGAEAFF.

The chain uses TRBV7-7 and TRBJ2-1, with a possible D match to TRBD2 (5 bases). Trimming shortened V by 1 base and J by 9 bases, and 13 bases separated the two germline ends. CDR3 length: 14 amino acids. Germline CDR1 SSHAT, CDR2 FNYEAQ (reference sequence). The CDR3 here is CASSLEEGSGEQFF. CDR3 DNA: TGTGCCAGCAGCTTAGAAGAGGGTTCTGGTGAGCAGTTCTTC.

This clonotype was observed at least ten times. The chain uses TRBV7-8 and TRBJ2-4; 9 bases fit TRBD1. Germline V CDR1 and CDR2: SGHVS, FQNEAQ. This CDR3 region has 18 residues. J was trimmed by 0 bases and V by 4 bases; bases with no gene match: 10. CDR3 loop: CASSSGQGFSGAKNIQYF. The CDR3 DNA reads as TGTGCCAGCAGCTCGGGACAGGGTTTTTCAGGAGCCAAAAACATTCAGTACTTC.

The chain links TRBV20-1 to TRBJ2-7; 7 bases agree with TRBD1. CDR3 length: 13 amino acids. The trim removed 6 bases at V and 0 bases at J, leaving 5 bases unmatched. CDR1 and CDR2 (germline): DFQATT, SNEGSKA (reference sequence). The CDR3 nucleotides are TGCAGTGCGGAGACAGGGAGCTCCTACGAGCAGTACTTC. Translated: CSAETGSSYEQYF.

Details on this clonotype: This may arise from a read error, as a much more abundant clone is one base away. The chain joins TRBV20-1 to TRBJ2-2, with TRBD2 identical over 13 bases. Germline CDR1 DFQATT, CDR2 SNEGSKA (reference sequence). This CDR3 contains 16 residues. The CDR3 DNA sequence: TGCTGTGCTAGAGGACTAGCGGGAGCGTCGGACGGGGAGCTGTTTTTT. Residues: CCARGLAGASDGELFF.

This clonotype has just a few counts. This chain uses TRBV29-1 with TRBJ2-7; a possible D gene is TRBD2 (6 bases). The ends were cut back, 7 bases at V and 0 bases at J, with 16 bases in the middle. Per germline, CDR1 SQVTM and CDR2 ANQGSEA. This CDR3 comprises 14 residues. The CDR3 region has the DNA TGCAGCGCCTCTGGGGGGAGTAGCTCCTACGAGCAGTACTTC. As protein: CSASGGSSSYEQYF.

This clonotype occurred many times. This sequence joins TRBV7-2 and TRBJ2-3; possible D gene TRBD2, 7 bases. From germline, CDR1 is SGHTA and CDR2 FQGNSA. The CDR3 length is 15 residues. V lost 5 bases and J 5 bases, leaving 17 bases between the germline ends. The CDR3 loop reads CASSRNGGLRDTQYF. In DNA form, the CDR3 reads TGTGCCAGCAGCCGGAACGGGGGGCTTCGAGATACGCAGTATTTT.

This clonotype was observed many times. The chain employs TRBV7-8 and TRBJ2-3; TRBD1 might be the D (5 bases). Trimming removed 1 base at V and 3 bases at J, with 14 bases between. Germline assignment: CDR1 SGHVS and CDR2 FQNEAQ. This CDR3 has 16 residues. The CDR3 spells CASSLGGLVGTDTQYF. CDR3 bases: TGTGCCAGCAGCTTAGGGGGCTTAGTGGGTACAGATACGCAGTATTTT.

The CDR3 is CSVAGWNTEAFF. In DNA, the CDR3 is TGCAGCGTTGCTGGGTGGAACACTGAAGCTTTCTTT. The chain employs TRBV29-1 and TRBJ1-1, with D unclear. Trimming cost V 4 bases and J 1 base, with 7 bases left between them. The CDR3 covers 12 residues. Germline V gene lookup returns CDR1 SQVTM and CDR2 ANQGSEA. Full variable domain (outside the CDR3, taken from reference TRBV29-1 and TRBJ1-1): SAVISQKPSRDICQRGTSLTIQCQVDSQVTMMFWYRQQPGQSLTLIATANQGSEATYESGFVIDKFPISRPNLTFSTLTVSNMSPEDSSIYLCSVAGWNTEAFFGQGTRLTVV.

A note on this clonotype: Mismatch with germline at one junction end may stem from a read error. The chain carries TRBV7-2 and TRBJ2-7, with a possible D match to TRBD2 (6 bases). The CDR3 consists of 15 residues. Germline CDR1 and CDR2: SGHTA and FQGNSA. The CDR3 region has the DNA TGTGCCAGCAGCGACCACACGGGACTGCCCTACGAGCTGTACTTC. Residues: CASSDHTGLPYELYF.

This clonotype came up a few times. J is TRBJ2-7 and V is TRBV6-2 or TRBV6-3, with 8 bases aligning to TRBD2. The CDR3 spans 15 residues. V trimming: 6 bases; J trimming: 7 bases; junction bases outside the gene matches: 14. CDR1 is MNHEY, CDR2 SVGEGT, per germline. CDR3 DNA sequence: TGTGCCAGCAGGACCCCTCGGGGGGGACGGTATGAGCAGTACTTC. This translates into CASRTPRGGRYEQYF.

The V gene is TRBV5-1, the J gene TRBJ2-5; 9 nucleotides line up with TRBD1. Germline V gene lookup returns CDR1 SGHRS and CDR2 YFSETQ. V trimming: 2 bases; J trimming: 3 bases; junction bases outside the gene matches: 8. The CDR3 consists of 16 residues. The CDR3 loop reads CASSFSPGDREETQYF. CDR3 nucleotide sequence: TGCGCCAGCAGCTTCTCCCCGGGGGACAGGGAAGAGACCCAGTACTTC.

This clonotype was seen more than once but under ten times. This chain links TRBV18 with TRBJ2-5; 8 bases match TRBD1. The CDR3 has 16 amino acids. V was clipped by 3 bases and J by 2 bases; unmatched bases: 8. Looked up from germline, CDR1 is KGHSH and CDR2 is LQKENI. For the CDR3, the DNA is TGTGCCAGCTCACCGATTGGACAGGGTCTACAAGAGACCCAGTACTTC. Translated, it gives CASSPIGQGLQETQYF.

The rearrangement uses TRBV5-4 and TRBJ2-2; D gene unclear. CDR3 size: 15 residues. Per the germline V gene, CDR1 is SGHNT and CDR2 is YYREEE (reference sequence). Trimming shortened V by 2 bases and J by 2 bases, and 10 bases separated the two germline ends. The CDR3 nucleotides are TGTGCCAGCAGCTTAAATCGGATAAACACCGGGGAGCTGTTTTTT. Amino acids: CASSLNRINTGELFF.

There are a few counts of this clonotype. The rearrangement joins TRBV7-9 to TRBJ2-7, with 8 bases that match TRBD1. This CDR3 region has 14 residues. V lost 11 bases to trimming and J lost 4 bases; unmatched junction nucleotides: 13. CDR1 SEHNR and CDR2 FQNEAQ come from the germline V gene (reference sequence). The CDR3 loop is CAVPRGPIPYEQYF. The CDR3 region has the DNA TGTGCCGTACCCAGGGGGCCCATCCCGTACGAGCAGTACTTC.

This clonotype was seen a handful of times. This sequence joins TRBV10-3 and TRBJ2-1; D is unresolved. V was shortened by 1 base and J by 1 base, with 8 bases between the two germline ends. Germline V gives CDR1 ENHRY, CDR2 SYGVKD. The CDR3 runs 15 residues. DNA of the CDR3: TGTGCCATCAGTGAGTTTGGCGGATCCTACAATGAGCAGTTCTTC. This codes for CAISEFGGSYNEQFF.

This clonotype was found many times. This chain joins TRBV7-9 and TRBJ2-5; D might be TRBD2 (5 bases). The CDR3 totals 13 residues. The V gene's germline CDR1 is SEHNR and CDR2 FQNEAQ (reference sequence). V lost 6 bases and J lost 5, with 13 bases in between. The CDR3: CASSGSGFETQYF. CDR3 DNA: TGTGCCAGCAGTGGGTCGGGGTTCGAGACCCAGTACTTC.

This clonotype is medium-sized by share. The CDR3 loop is CSARVSGREVETQYF. CDR3 nucleotide sequence: TGCAGTGCTAGAGTGTCAGGCAGGGAGGTTGAGACCCAGTACTTC. The chain couples TRBV20-1 to TRBJ2-5; a possible D gene is TRBD2 (6 bases). V lost 1 base and J lost 5, with 17 bases in between. Germline loops: CDR1 DFQATT, CDR2 SNEGSKA (reference sequence). The CDR3 runs 15 residues.

The rearrangement joins TRBV14 to TRBJ2-2, with TRBD1 matching over 9 bases. The germline CDR1 and CDR2 sequences are SGHDN and FVKESK. V gave up 4 bases and J gave up 2 bases; unmatched junction bases: 5. The CDR3 is 16 residues long. The CDR3 coding sequence is TGTGCCAGCAGCCGACCACAGGGGGCCAACACCGGGGAGCTGTTTTTT. Residues: CASSRPQGANTGELFF.

The chain joins TRBV10-3 to TRBJ2-5; TRBD1 aligns across 10 bases. Germline V lookup: CDR1 ENHRY, CDR2 SYGVKD. The CDR3 runs to 14 residues. The J segment lost 5 bases and the V segment lost 4 bases, leaving 4 bases of the junction unmatched. CDR3 DNA sequence: TGTGCCATCAGTGGGGGACAGGGGAAGGAGACCCAGTACTTC. It translates to CAISGGQGKETQYF.

This clonotype appeared many times. The chain couples TRBV18 to TRBJ2-5, with 8 bases aligning to TRBD1. With 6 bases clipped from V and 2 bases from J, the junction kept 11 bases outside the gene matches. The CDR3 loop spans 16 amino acids. Germline CDR1 and CDR2: KGHSH and LQKENI. The CDR3 DNA reads TGTGCCAGCTCGCTCAGACAGGGGTCAAATCAAGAGACCCAGTACTTC. Translating gives CASSLRQGSNQETQYF.

This clonotype came up a few times. This chain uses TRBV10-3 with TRBJ2-1; 8 bases agree with TRBD1. Losses at the gene ends were 2 bases for V and 0 bases for J; bases not matched to a gene: 12. Germline CDR1 is ENHRY and CDR2 is SYGVKD. CDR3 length: 19 residues. CDR3 amino acids: CAISEPLAGGLSSYNEQFF. In DNA, the CDR3 is TGTGCCATCAGTGAGCCTTTGGCAGGGGGCTTAAGCTCCTACAATGAGCAGTTCTTC.

V is TRBV7-8 and J is TRBJ2-1, with 9 positions matching TRBD2. V trimming: 5 bases; J trimming: 9 bases; junction bases outside the gene matches: 11. Germline-derived CDR1 and CDR2 are SGHVS and FQNEAQ. The CDR3 is 15 amino acids. CDR3 DNA sequence: TGTGCCAGCAGCCCCGGGGTTAGCGGGAGTTTTGAGCAGTTCTTC. Translating it yields CASSPGVSGSFEQFF.

As to this clonotype: The junction does not match germline at one end; this may be a read error. V gene TRBV29-1 combines with J gene TRBJ1-2, with D possibly matching TRBD1 (5 bases). This CDR3 spans 11 amino acids. CDR1 and CDR2 (germline): SQVTM, ANQGSEA. For the CDR3, the DNA is TGCAGCGCCCGCGGGGACCGCGGCTGCACCTTC. Residues: CSARGDRGCTF.